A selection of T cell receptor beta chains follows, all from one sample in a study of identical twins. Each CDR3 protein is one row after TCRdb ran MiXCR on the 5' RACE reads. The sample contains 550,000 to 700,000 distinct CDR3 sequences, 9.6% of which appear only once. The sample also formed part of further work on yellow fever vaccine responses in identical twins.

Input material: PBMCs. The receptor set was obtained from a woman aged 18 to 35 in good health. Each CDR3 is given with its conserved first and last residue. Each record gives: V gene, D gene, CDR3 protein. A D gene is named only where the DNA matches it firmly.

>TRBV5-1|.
CASSAARNEQYF
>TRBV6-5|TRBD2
CASSYGEGGGIQYF
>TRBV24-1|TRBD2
CATSDFVAGGWNEQFF
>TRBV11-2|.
CASSLEAREQETQYF
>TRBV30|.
CAWSGQVEQYF
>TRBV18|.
CASSQNAHEQYF
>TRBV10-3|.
CAIREEGDNQPQHF
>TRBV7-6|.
CASSRRGGVGNEQFF
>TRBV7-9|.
CASSISGGNTEAFF
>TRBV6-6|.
CAIAKLSIEAFF
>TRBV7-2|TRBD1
CASSPRGRTNEKLFF
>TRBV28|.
CASSFWSGIGQPQHF
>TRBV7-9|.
CASRLQASGELFF
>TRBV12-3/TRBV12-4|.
CASSPTGGVIQYF
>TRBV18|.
CASSPSGMDGYTF
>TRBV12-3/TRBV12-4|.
CASSWRDPRSTDTQYF
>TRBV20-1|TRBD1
CSARPIQGATEAFF
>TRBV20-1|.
CSARDLLVYGQYF
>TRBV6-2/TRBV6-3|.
CASSTSRGWETQYF
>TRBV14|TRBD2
CASSQALAGDTQYF
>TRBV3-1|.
CASSLHQGINEKLFF
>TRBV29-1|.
CSVETDHYEQYF
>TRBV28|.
CASSSGDHNEKLFF
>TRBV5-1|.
CASSLSPWAGRPTNNYGYTF
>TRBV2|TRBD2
CARDSQGLPHNEQFF
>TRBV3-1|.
CASSQGARVTGELFF
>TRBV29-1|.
CSVDVGAEYQETQYF
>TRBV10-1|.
CASSTTESTYEQYF
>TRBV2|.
CASSEAGTGELFF
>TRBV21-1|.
CASSVNRGLTHNEQFF
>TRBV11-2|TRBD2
CASSSSGGSRENIQYF